This T cell receptor (beta chain) was sequenced during a study of cytomegalovirus exposure and HLA in healthy donors. V lost 1 base and J 4 bases, leaving 10 bases between the germline ends. CDR1 is SQVTM, CDR2 ANQGSEA, per germline. This CDR3 is built from 14 residues. Study-wide points: Prediction of most subjects' HLA-A and HLA-B alleles by TCR beta sequences was reportedly accurate. V- and J-gene trimming of TCR beta was linked (in a later analysis) to a missense DCLRE1C variant. HLA restriction was apparent for most CMV-associated TCR beta chains in a later analysis.

In regard to this clone: The antigen is undetermined.

Nominally healthy donors were sampled, though unrecorded immune exposures were likely. PCR used 60 Vbeta primers and 13 Jbeta primers. Generated by immunoSEQ multiplex PCR, the TCRdb table keeps only in-frame clones and is missing some. The sample gives about 130,000 clones, 80% to 85% of which show up once; approximately 1.1% is in the top ten. Sequencing was performed on PBMCs. V and J are TRBV29-1 and TRBJ1-4, with D possibly TRBD1 on 5 matching bases. This sequence was found in a boy younger than 18 in good health and CMV-seronegative. The CDR3 region is CSVEVEQDNEKLFF. CDR3 DNA: TGCAGCGTTGAAGTAGAACAGGATAATGAAAAACTGTTTTTT.